What follows describes a single TCR beta chain. The antigen is not known. Germline assignment: CDR1 SGDLS and CDR2 YYNGEE. The CDR3 consists of 17 residues. The V end was cut by 3 bases, the J end by 0 bases, with 13 bases between. A J-beta primer mix and a sample-barcoded 5' primer were used in a second PCR of about 6 to 12 cycles. A single record per CDR3 protein comes from TCRdb applying MiXCR to the 5' RACE reads. The sample shows just over 1 million distinct CDR3 sequences, 35% to 55% of them seen only once. Samples each yielded at least 6 micrograms of total RNA. The source of the sample is a study of blood T cells in healthy people across ages. Whole-study results and caveats: The donors' CMV status was not determined, possibly confounding changes in expanded clonotypes. From one million sequenced T cells, diversity estimates were lower bounds. In these data, TCR beta diversity tracked strongly with naive T cell percentage.

Sequencing used blood. V and J are TRBV9 and TRBJ2-6; D is undetermined. This clonotype originated in a woman aged 55 to 70 in good health. Written as DNA, the CDR3 is TGTGCCAGCAGCGGAGTGGCGCCGAGCTCTGGGGCCAACGTCCTGACTTTC. It encodes CASSGVAPSSGANVLTF. The whole variable domain, filled in from reference TRBV9 and TRBJ2-6, reads DSGVTQTPKHLITATGQRVTLRCSPRSGDLSVYWYQQSLDQGLQFLIQYYNGEERAKGNILERFSAQQFPDLHSELNLSSLELGDSALYFCASSGVAPSSGANVLTFGAGSRLTVL.